This TCR beta chain was captured in a study of T cells after yellow fever vaccination. Trimming took off 7 bases at V and 2 bases at J, with 14 bases between the two ends. The CDR3 contains 13 residues. Per the germline V gene, CDR1 is DFQATT and CDR2 is SNEGSKA (reference sequence). TCRdb itself ran the 5' RACE reads through MiXCR, one entry per CDR3 protein. The data show around 500,000 distinct CDR3 sequences, 20% to 25% seen once. The sample consisted of PBMCs, taken roughly 23 days after the first yellow fever vaccination. The chain links TRBV20-1 to TRBJ1-1; D is unclear. This TCR derives from a man aged 18 to 29 who received the YFV17D yellow fever vaccine. CDR3 sequence: CSEGTAINTEAFF. The CDR3 coding sequence is TGCAGTGAAGGCACAGCAATTAACACTGAAGCTTTCTTT.